Reported below is one T cell receptor beta chain. This receptor's antigen is unknown. No qualities accompany the bases; no much larger clone lies one base away. TCRbeta CDR3 regions were amplified from genomic DNA using the immunoSEQ Assay, a bias-controlled multiplex PCR. The source study handled its data this way. The number of nucleated cells in each sample was estimated from the amplification of reference gene primers within the assay. To quantify the absolute abundance of each unique TCRbeta CDR3 rearrangement, sequence reads were collapsed and filtered. For each sample, productive Simpson clonality was calculated as the square root of Simpson's diversity index over productive rearrangements. The source is immuneACCESS, and TCRdb retained only in-frame sequences with V and J called. Part of the clones is not carried over; for the studies checked, unresolved V genes explain less than half of this, and the remainder is unexplained. Clone size and the V and J calls come from that table; the DNA yielded D and trimming. Recorded for this sample are 150,000 or so clones; about 92% of them occurred a single time. The ten largest clones capture approximately 4.9% of the sample.

The data originate from a study of blood T cell repertoires in COVID-19 (TCRdb year 2020). Notes on the research overall: Samples from collaborators originated in the United States, Italy and Spain and spanned both the acute and convalescent phases of COVID-19. Sample metadata almost always included a de-identified subject ID, COVID-19 status, age in years and sex. A freely available public database, intended as a resource for researchers studying the immune response to SARS-CoV-2, is where the repertoires were released. Subjects who had been exposed to COVID-19, were actively infected with it, or had recovered from it provided the deeply sampled blood TCRbeta repertoires that made up the dataset. Where available, HLA class I and class II types were taken from metadata supplied by the sample provider and were not determined by assay-based typing. The material from the prospective study consisted of cDNA or gDNA derived from T cells, B-cell-depleted T cells, or PBMCs. Samples came from the ongoing ImmuneRACE study (first 160 participants) plus 1,254 subjects from 6 global collaborators. Overall study outcomes, separate from this receptor: How much clinical and demographic metadata was included differed by source and by participant, and the metadata was provided uncurated.

CDR1 and CDR2, per the germline V gene, are SGDLS and YYNGEE. V drops 6 bases and J drops 5 bases, leaving 14 bases in between. The cysteine opens and the phenylalanine closes a CDR3 of 13 amino acids. Of the read, only the CDR3 DNA is kept; its 39 bases are in frame from base 1. In Seattle, one collaborating source enrolled patients while the infection was active and tracked those patients longitudinally over the course of disease. Each collaborating institution followed its own protocols to collect whole blood in K2EDTA tubes. Collaborator samples were shipped for TCRbeta analysis as frozen whole blood, isolated PBMCs, or DNA extracted from either sample type.

The V and J genes are TRBV9 and TRBJ1-1, and the D gene may be TRBD1, 5 bases matching. This sequence originates from a man aged 25 to 40 with COVID-19, enrolled during active disease. Source material: peripheral blood. At the DNA level, the sequence is TGTGCCAGCACCGGGCAGGGAGGTACTGAAGCTTTCTTT. Its amino acids are CASTGQGGTEAFF.